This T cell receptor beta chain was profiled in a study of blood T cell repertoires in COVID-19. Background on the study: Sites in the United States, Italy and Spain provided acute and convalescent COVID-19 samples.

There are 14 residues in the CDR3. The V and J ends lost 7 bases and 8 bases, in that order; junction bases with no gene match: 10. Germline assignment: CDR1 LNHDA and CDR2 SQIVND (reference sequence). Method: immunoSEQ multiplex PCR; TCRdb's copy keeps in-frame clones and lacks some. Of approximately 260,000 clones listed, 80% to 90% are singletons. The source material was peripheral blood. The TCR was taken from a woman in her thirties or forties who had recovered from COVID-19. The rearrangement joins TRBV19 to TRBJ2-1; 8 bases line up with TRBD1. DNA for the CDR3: TGTGCCAGTACGACAGGGGCGAACATTGATGAGCAGTTCTTC. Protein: CASTTGANIDEQFF. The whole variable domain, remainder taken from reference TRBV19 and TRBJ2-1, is DGGITQSPKYLFRKEGQNVTLSCEQNLNHDAMYWYRQDPGQGLRLIYYSQIVNDFQKGDIAEGYSVSREKKESFPLTVTSAQKNPTAFYLCASTTGANIDEQFFGPGTRLTVL.